This T cell receptor beta chain was captured in a study of shared clonotypes between healthy human individuals. The protocol was immunoSEQ multiplex PCR, while the TCRdb copy is restricted to in-frame clones and leaves out a portion. This table holds some 2.1 million clones, approximately 95% found once. As regards this clone: Other nucleotide sequences in the sample specify the same CDR3.

The length of the CDR3 is 11 residues. The V end was cut by 7 bases, the J end by 5 bases, with 9 bases between. In germline, CDR1 is SNHLY, CDR2 FYNNEI. Sequenced material: naive CD4+ T cells sorted from blood. The subset: CD45RA+ positively selected. The gene calls are TRBV2 and TRBJ2-7; possibly TRBD2 for D (5 bases). This receptor was obtained from a man between 18 and 35 years old in good health. CDR3 sequence reads: CASTSRDEQYF. CDR3 in DNA: TGTGCCAGCACTAGCCGCGACGAGCAGTACTTC.